This record covers a single T cell receptor beta chain. The target antigen is unknown. The sample originates from a study of OX40 agonist ivuxolimab in advanced cancers. About the research overall: Dose-escalation patients suffered from hepatocellular carcinoma, melanoma, renal cell or head and neck cancer. Of the patients, three showed partial responses, one with hepatocellular carcinoma and two with cutaneous melanoma. Study results and caveats: Expanded clones were, on average, more numerous among CD8+ T cells than CD4+. Dosing at 0.1 to 3.0 mg/kg was accompanied by clonal expansion of CD4+ and CD8+ blood T cells by week 6.

Sequencing was performed with immunoSEQ multiplex PCR; in TCRdb, only in-frame clones are kept and a portion is missing. Seen here are fewer than 60,000 clones, around 85% observed once, and the top ten hold roughly 20%. The ends were cut back, 2 bases at V and 3 bases at J, with 14 bases in the middle. CDR3 length equals 15 residues. In germline, CDR1 is LGHNA, CDR2 YSLEER. This sequence originates from an adult with an advanced solid tumor such as melanoma, head and neck, liver or kidney cancer. This sample comprised CD4+ or CD8+ T cells sorted from blood, obtained in a trial of the OX40 agonist ivuxolimab. The rearrangement joins TRBV4-3 to TRBJ2-7; TRBD2 might be the D (5 bases). CDR3 sequence: CASSQSRTGNYEQYF. CDR3 DNA: TGCGCCAGCAGCCAATCTCGGACGGGAAACTACGAGCAGTACTTC.